The subject of this entry is one T cell receptor beta chain. These data belong to a study of blood T cell repertoires in COVID-19. Background on the study: T cells, B-cell-depleted T cells, or PBMCs provided the cDNA or gDNA that served as material.

This CDR3 spans 14 amino acids. Germline CDR1 and CDR2: MNHEY and SVGAGI. V was trimmed by 4 bases and J by 7 bases, leaving 16 bases between them. Per the study methods: Quantification of nucleated cells was approximated via reference gene primer amplification. Only in-frame clones appear in the TCRdb table, and some are missing; sequencing was by immunoSEQ multiplex PCR. V and J calls plus clone size are reproduced from that table; the DNA served to infer D and trimming. The table shows over 40,000 clones, with 80% to 85% occurring only once. The sample consisted of peripheral blood. The chain carries TRBV6-5 and TRBJ2-5; possible D gene TRBD2, 7 bases. The source of this sequence is a man between 60 and 75 years old with active COVID-19. The CDR3 nucleotides are TGTGCCAGCAGTTCGGGGGGCCCAAAAGGGACCCAGTACTTC. This encodes CASSSGGPKGTQYF.